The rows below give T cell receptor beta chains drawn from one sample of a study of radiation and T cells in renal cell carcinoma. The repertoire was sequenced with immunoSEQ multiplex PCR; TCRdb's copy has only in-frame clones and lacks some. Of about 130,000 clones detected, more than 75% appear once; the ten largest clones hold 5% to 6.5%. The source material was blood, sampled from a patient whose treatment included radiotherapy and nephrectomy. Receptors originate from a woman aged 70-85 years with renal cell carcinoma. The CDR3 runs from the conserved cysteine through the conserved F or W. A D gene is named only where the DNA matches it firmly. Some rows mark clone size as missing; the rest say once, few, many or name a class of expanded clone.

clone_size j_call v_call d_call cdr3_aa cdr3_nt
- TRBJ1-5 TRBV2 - CASSETYSNQPQHF TGTGCCAGCAGTGAAACTTATAGCAATCAGCCCCAGCATTTT
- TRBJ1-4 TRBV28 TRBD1 CASSPGTALVKLFF TGTGCCAGCAGTCCTGGGACAGCCCTAGTGAAACTGTTTTTT
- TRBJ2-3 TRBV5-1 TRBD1 CASSRDRVPDTQYF TGCGCCAGCAGCCGGGACAGGGTGCCAGATACGCAGTATTTT
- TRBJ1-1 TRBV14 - CASSQPNRQNTEAFF TGTGCCAGCAGCCAACCGAATCGCCAGAACACTGAAGCTTTCTTT
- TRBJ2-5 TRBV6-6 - CASSWGSEETQYF TGTGCCAGCAGTTGGGGATCTGAGGAGACCCAGTACTTC
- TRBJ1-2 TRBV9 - CASSGLQSGTFRGYTF TGTGCCAGCAGCGGACTACAGAGTGGGACCTTCAGAGGCTACACCTTC
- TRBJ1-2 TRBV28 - CASSNRQAFYGYTF TGTGCCAGCAGCAATCGACAGGCCTTCTATGGCTACACCTTC
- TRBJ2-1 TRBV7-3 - CASSRGAIGDEQFF TGTGCCAGCAGTCGGGGGGCAATCGGTGATGAGCAGTTCTTC
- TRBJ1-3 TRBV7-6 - CASSRDGTFSGNTIYF TGTGCCAGCAGCCGCGATGGGACCTTCTCTGGAAACACCATATATTTT
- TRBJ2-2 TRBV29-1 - CSVVAGGLGELFF TGCAGCGTTGTGGCCGGGGGGCTCGGGGAGCTGTTTTTT
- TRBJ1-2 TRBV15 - CATSREGNYGYTF TGTGCCACCAGCAGAGAAGGGAACTATGGCTACACCTTC
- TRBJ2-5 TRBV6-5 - CASSSLGQETQYF TGTGCCAGCAGCTCACTAGGACAAGAGACCCAGTACTTC
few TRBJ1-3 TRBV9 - CASSAVGSSSGNTIYF TGTGCCAGCAGCGCCGTAGGCAGCTCCTCTGGAAACACCATATATTTT
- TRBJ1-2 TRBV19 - CASSSRTGLNYGYTF TGTGCCAGTAGTTCCAGGACGGGCCTAAACTATGGCTACACCTTC
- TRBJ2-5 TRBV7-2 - CASSETGLSQETQYF TGTGCCAGCAGCGAGACAGGTCTTTCCCAAGAGACCCAGTACTTC